These 2 T cell receptor beta chains were all obtained from the same sample, sequenced in a study of blood T cell repertoires in COVID-19. Clones were read by immunoSEQ multiplex PCR, and TCRdb kept only the in-frame ones, dropping some. The sample shows some 96,000 clones, 80% of them seen only once. The sequencing sample was made of peripheral blood. All receptors derive from a woman aged 70-85 years with acute or convalescent COVID-19.

The CDR3 spells CASSLTENTEAFF. DNA of the CDR3: TGTGCCAGCAGCCTCACAGAAAACACTGAAGCTTTCTTT. This chain connects TRBV11-3 to TRBJ1-1; unclear D gene. Trimming took off 5 bases at V and 2 bases at J, with 9 bases between the two ends. The CDR3 has 13 amino acids. Germline V gene data show CDR1 as SGHNT and CDR2 as YENEEA.

The chain combines TRBV18 with TRBJ1-3; TRBD1 aligns across 8 bases. Looked up from germline, CDR1 is KGHSH and CDR2 is LQKENI. The CDR3 extends over 17 amino acids. Losses at the gene ends were 3 bases for V and 1 base for J; bases not matched to a gene: 8. CDR3 DNA sequence: TGTGCCAGCTCACCCTCCACAGGGGGAAGATCTGGAAACACCATATATTTT. Residues: CASSPSTGGRSGNTIYF.